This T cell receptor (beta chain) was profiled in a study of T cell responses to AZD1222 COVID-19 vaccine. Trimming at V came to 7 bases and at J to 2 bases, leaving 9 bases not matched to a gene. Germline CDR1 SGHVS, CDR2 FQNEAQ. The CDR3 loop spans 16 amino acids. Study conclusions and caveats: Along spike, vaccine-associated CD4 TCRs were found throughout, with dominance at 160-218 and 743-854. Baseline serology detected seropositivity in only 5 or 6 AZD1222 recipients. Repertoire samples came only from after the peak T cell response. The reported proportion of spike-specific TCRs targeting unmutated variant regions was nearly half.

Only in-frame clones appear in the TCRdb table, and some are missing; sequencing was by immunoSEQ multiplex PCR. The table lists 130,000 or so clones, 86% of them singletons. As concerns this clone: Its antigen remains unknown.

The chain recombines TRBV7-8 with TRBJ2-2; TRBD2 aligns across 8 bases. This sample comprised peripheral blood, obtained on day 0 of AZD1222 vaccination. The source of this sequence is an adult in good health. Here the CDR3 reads CASTLQVAGNTGELFF. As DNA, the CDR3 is TGTGCCAGCACCCTACAGGTAGCGGGAAACACCGGGGAGCTGTTTTTT.